The 20 T cell receptor beta chains given below trace back to one sample, sequenced in a study of cytomegalovirus exposure and HLA in healthy donors. The PCR used 60 Vbeta and 13 Jbeta primers. Repertoires were generated with immunoSEQ multiplex PCR, while TCRdb's copy carries only in-frame clones and drops some. The table has 130,000 to 150,000 clones, 70% to 80% seen once. The specimen was PBMCs. These receptors were taken from a woman in her forties or fifties in good health and CMV-seropositive.

Only one count was recorded for this clone. The chain carries TRBV21-1 and TRBJ1-2; the DNA was not used to check the table's D call, TRBD1. TRBV21-1 is reported as a pseudogene. The CDR3 covers 16 residues. The CDR3 sequence: CASSKASPAGFDGYTF. DNA of the CDR3: TGTGCCAGCAGCAAAGCTAGTCCCGCAGGGTTTGACGGCTACACCTTC.

The CDR3 loop is CASSQVAGTEAFF. CDR3 coding DNA: TGTGCCAGCAGCCAAGTTGCGGGCACTGAAGCTTTCTTT. The chain couples TRBV14 to TRBJ1-1; D uncertain. V was cut by 1 base and J by 4 bases, with 7 bases left in between. Germline-derived CDR1 and CDR2 are SGHDN and FVKESK. This CDR3 comprises 13 residues.

The V gene is TRBV25-1, the J gene TRBJ2-2; D gene unclear. The V end was cut by 5 bases, the J end by 0 bases, with 7 bases between. The CDR3 runs to 14 residues. Germline CDR1 and CDR2: MGHDK and SYGVNS. The CDR3 loop is CASSPQANTGELFF. In nucleotides, the CDR3 is TGTGCCAGCAGTCCGCAGGCGAACACCGGGGAGCTGTTTTTT.

V and J are TRBV6-5 and TRBJ1-2, with a possible D match to TRBD1 (6 bases). Germline CDR1 is MNHEY and CDR2 is SVGAGI. CDR3 length: 14 amino acids. V gave up 6 bases and J gave up 5 bases, with 16 bases separating them. The CDR3 reads CASSLRQDDYGYTF. The DNA for the CDR3 is TGTGCCAGCAGCCTCCGACAGGACGATTATGGCTACACCTTC.

V and J are TRBV4-2 and TRBJ2-5; D gene uncertain. The CDR3 consists of 13 residues. Between the trimmed V and J ends, which lost 4 bases and 1 base, there was a span of 7 bases. The germline CDR1 and CDR2 sequences are LGHNA and YNFKEQ. This CDR3 is CASSLTPQETQYF. The CDR3 bases are TGTGCCAGCAGCCTTACTCCCCAAGAGACCCAGTACTTC.

The rearrangement joins TRBV5-4 to TRBJ2-5, with D possibly TRBD1 on 6 matching bases. The CDR3 totals 14 residues. V lost 4 bases and J 5 bases, leaving 15 bases between the germline ends. The germline gives CDR1 SGHNT, CDR2 YYREEE (reference sequence). The CDR3, as DNA: TGTGCCAGCAGCACTCCCACAGGGTTGGAGACCCAGTACTTC. This gives the protein CASSTPTGLETQYF.

The V and J genes are TRBV5-1 and TRBJ2-3, with D unresolved. This CDR3 is built from 14 residues. The germline CDR1 and CDR2 sequences are SGHRS and YFSETQ. The germline V and J ends were trimmed by 0 bases and 4 bases, with 9 bases remaining between them. The DNA of the CDR3 is TGCGCCAGCAGCTTGGGTCCAGTGGCAGATACGCAGTATTTT. This codes for CASSLGPVADTQYF.

This rearrangement joins TRBV5-6 to TRBJ2-1, with D perhaps matching TRBD2 (6 bases). Germline V lookup: CDR1 SGHDT, CDR2 YYEEEE. Deletions cut 4 bases from V and 11 bases from J, with 16 bases between. There are 13 residues in the CDR3. CDR3 sequence reads: CASSPLGGDQQFF. In DNA form, the CDR3 reads TGTGCCAGCAGCCCCTTAGGAGGGGACCAGCAGTTCTTC. Supplemented by reference TRBV5-6 and TRBJ2-1, the full variable domain reads DAGVTQSPTHLIKTRGQQVTLRCSPKSGHDTVSWYQQALGQGPQFIFQYYEEEERQRGNFPDRFSGHQFPNYSSELNVNALLLGDSALYLCASSPLGGDQQFFGPGTRLTVL.

Only one count was recorded for this clone. The V call is TRBV2, the J call TRBJ2-3, with TRBD2 identical over 11 bases. CDR1 and CDR2 from the germline V gene are SNHLY and FYNNEI. V was clipped by 3 bases and J by 1 base; unmatched bases: 9. The CDR3 totals 18 residues. The CDR3 DNA reads TGTGCCAGCAGTGATATGCTAGCGGGGGGAGTTGGCACAGATACGCAGTATTTT. It is translated as CASSDMLAGGVGTDTQYF.

This clone was observed once. The chain carries TRBV28 and TRBJ1-5, with 9 bases fitting TRBD1. The CDR3 spans 13 residues. CDR1 and CDR2 (germline): MDHEN, SYDVKM. With 10 bases clipped from V and 5 bases from J, the junction kept 6 bases outside the gene matches. The CDR3 loop reads CAIGTGSYQPQHF. CDR3 sequence (DNA): TGTGCCATCGGGACAGGGAGTTATCAGCCCCAGCATTTT.

This chain joins TRBV6-5 and TRBJ1-4; no clear D gene. The germline CDR1 and CDR2 sequences are MNHEY and SVGAGI. CDR3 length equals 12 residues. Deletions cut 10 bases from V and 8 bases from J, with 14 bases between. The CDR3 nucleotides are TGTGCCACTAAGAGGGAGGGCGAAAAACTGTTTTTT. Protein sequence: CATKREGEKLFF.

The V and J genes are TRBV5-1 and TRBJ1-6; D is unclear. Per germline, CDR1 SGHRS and CDR2 YFSETQ. This CDR3 is 19 amino acids long. V was clipped by 2 bases and J by 0 bases, with 18 bases between them. In DNA, the CDR3 is TGCGCCAGCAGCTTCCTCCCGGCAGGCCTGAGCTCCTATAATTCACCCCTCCACTTT. The encoded protein is CASSFLPAGLSSYNSPLHF.

V usage is TRBV29-1 and J usage is TRBJ1-1; 8 bases align to TRBD1. The germline V gene encodes CDR1 SQVTM and CDR2 ANQGSEA. J gave up 5 bases and V 5 bases, and 4 bases lay outside the gene matches. CDR3 length: 12 amino acids. The CDR3 loop is CSVLDRETEAFF. The CDR3 region has the DNA TGCAGCGTTTTGGACAGGGAGACTGAAGCTTTCTTT.

The V gene is TRBV30, the J gene TRBJ2-5; 10 nucleotides agree with TRBD2. CDR1 GTSNPN and CDR2 SVGIG come from the germline V gene (reference sequence). The CDR3 is 13 amino acids. V dropped 1 base and J dropped 5; count of bases not matched to a gene: 1. CDR3 DNA sequence: TGTGCCTGGAGTGGAGCGGGGGGGGAGACCCAGTACTTC. This sequence encodes CAWSGAGGETQYF.

The chain has TRBV30 and TRBJ2-5; 10 bases map to TRBD2. The J call may be in error: the DNA end matches TRBJ2-7 better. Germline V gene data show CDR1 as GTSNPN and CDR2 as SVGIG (reference sequence). This CDR3 region has 15 residues. CDR3: CAWRTLAGGSYEQYF. The CDR3, as DNA: TGTGCCTGGAGGACCTTAGCGGGGGGAAGTTACGAGCAGTACTTC.

The table lists this clone with a few counts. This chain joins TRBV6-1 and TRBJ2-3; TRBD2 matches 8 bases. CDR3 length: 14 residues. Germline CDR1 reads MNHNS; CDR2 reads SASEGT. V shed 6 bases, J shed 4 bases, and the junction held 6 bases outside the gene matches. The CDR3 DNA sequence: TGTGCCAGCAGGTTCGGGGGGGCCGCAGATACGCAGTATTTT. This encodes CASRFGGAADTQYF.

CDR3 in amino acids: CASSQPMAVKREKLFF. The CDR3 DNA reads as TGTGCCAGCAGCCAACCCATGGCCGTCAAGCGTGAAAAACTGTTTTTT. The chain is built from TRBV16 and TRBJ1-4; D unclear. The germline V gene has CDR1 KGHSY and CDR2 FQNENV. CDR3 size: 16 residues. V was shortened by 2 bases and J by 7 bases, with 17 bases between the two germline ends.

Details on this clone: This sample includes further DNA sequences coding for the same CDR3. V usage is TRBV9 and J usage is TRBJ2-7; 9 nucleotides line up with TRBD1. Trimming removed 0 bases from V and 2 bases from J; junction bases left unmatched: 0. The V gene's germline CDR1 is SGDLS and CDR2 YYNGEE. The CDR3 contains 14 residues. This CDR3 is CASSVGQGAYEQYF. The CDR3 DNA sequence: TGTGCCAGCAGCGTAGGACAGGGGGCCTACGAGCAGTACTTC.

The chain couples TRBV5-1 to TRBJ1-1; 9 bases align to TRBD1. V shed 0 bases and J 5 bases; nucleotides not matched to a gene: 8. The V gene's germline CDR1 is SGHRS and CDR2 YFSETQ. The CDR3 totals 16 residues. This CDR3 is CASSLVGTGYLTEAFF. CDR3 DNA sequence: TGCGCCAGCAGCTTGGTAGGGACAGGGTATTTGACTGAAGCTTTCTTT.

The chain combines TRBV5-5 with TRBJ1-2; possible D gene TRBD1, 6 bases. Looked up from germline, CDR1 is SGHKS and CDR2 is YYEKEE (reference sequence). The V end was cut by 3 bases, the J end by 1 base, with 13 bases between. The CDR3 consists of 15 residues. The CDR3 loop reads CASSSRTANNYGYTF. DNA for the CDR3: TGTGCCAGCAGCTCACGGACAGCCAATAACTATGGCTACACCTTC. The full variable domain, rest sourced from reference TRBV5-5 and TRBJ1-2, is DAGVTQSPTHLIKTRGQQVTLRCSPISGHKSVSWYQQVLGQGPQFIFQYYEKEERGRGNFPDRFSARQFPNYSSELNVNALLLGDSALYLCASSSRTANNYGYTFGSGTRLTVV.